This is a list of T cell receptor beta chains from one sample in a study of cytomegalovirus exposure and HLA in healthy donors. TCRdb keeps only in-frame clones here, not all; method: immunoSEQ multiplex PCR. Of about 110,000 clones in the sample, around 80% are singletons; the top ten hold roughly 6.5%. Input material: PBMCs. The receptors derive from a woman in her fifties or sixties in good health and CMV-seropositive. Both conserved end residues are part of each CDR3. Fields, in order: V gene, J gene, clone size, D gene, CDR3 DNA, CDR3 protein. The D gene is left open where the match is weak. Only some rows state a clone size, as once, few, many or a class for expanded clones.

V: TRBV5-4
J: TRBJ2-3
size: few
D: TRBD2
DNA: TGTGCCAGCAGCCCGACTAGCGGGGGGGGCGATACGCAGTATTTT
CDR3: CASSPTSGGGDTQYF

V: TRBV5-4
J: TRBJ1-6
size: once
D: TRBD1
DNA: TGTGCCAGCAGCCCCGGGACAGGAAGCTTCTATAATTCACCCCTCCACTTT
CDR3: CASSPGTGSFYNSPLHF

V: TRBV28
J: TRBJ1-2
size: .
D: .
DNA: TGTGCCAGCAGTTTATCCCCCGGACAGAGTGACTATGGCTACACCTTC
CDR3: CASSLSPGQSDYGYTF

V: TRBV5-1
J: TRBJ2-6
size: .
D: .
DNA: TGCGCCAGCAGCTTGGGCGGCTCTGGGGCCAACGTCCTGACTTTC
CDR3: CASSLGGSGANVLTF

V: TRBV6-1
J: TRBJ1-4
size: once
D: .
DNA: TGTGCCAGCAGTCTCGCCCGGGATGAAAAACTGTTTTTT
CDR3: CASSLARDEKLFF

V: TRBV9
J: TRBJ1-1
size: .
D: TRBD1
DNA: TGTGCCAGCAGCGCGGGGACAGACCGACGGAATGAAGCTTTCTTT
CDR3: CASSAGTDRRNEAFF

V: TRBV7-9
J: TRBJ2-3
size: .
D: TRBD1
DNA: TGTGCCAGCTCTGGACAGGATCAAGATACGCAGTATTTT
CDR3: CASSGQDQDTQYF

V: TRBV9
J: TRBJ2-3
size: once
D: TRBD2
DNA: TGTGCCAGCAGCGTAAGGGACGGGAGGAGCACAGATACGCAGTATTTT
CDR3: CASSVRDGRSTDTQYF

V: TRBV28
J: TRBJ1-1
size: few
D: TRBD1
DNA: TGTGCCAGCATCCTGGGACAGGGGACTGAAGCTTTCTTT
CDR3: CASILGQGTEAFF

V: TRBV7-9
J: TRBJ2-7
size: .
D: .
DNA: TGTGCCCTCCGGGGGACAGAGAACTACGAGCAGTACTTC
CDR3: CALRGTENYEQYF

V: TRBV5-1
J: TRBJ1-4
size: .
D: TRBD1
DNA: TGCGCCAGCAGCACCTACAGGGGGCCTACTAATGAAAAACTGTTTTTT
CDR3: CASSTYRGPTNEKLFF

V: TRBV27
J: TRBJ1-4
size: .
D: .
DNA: TGTGCCAGCAGCCGAACATGGAGGGATTGGACCTACGAAGCTAATGAAAAACTGTTTTTT
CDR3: CASSRTWRDWTYEANEKLFF

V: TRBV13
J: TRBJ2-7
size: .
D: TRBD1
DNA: TGTGCCAGCAGCTCGGGACAGGGGTCCTACGAGCAGTACTTC
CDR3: CASSSGQGSYEQYF

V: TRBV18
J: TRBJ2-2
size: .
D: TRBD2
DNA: TGTGCCAGCTCGCACACTAGCGGGGGTACCAACACCGGGGAGCTGTTTTTT
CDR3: CASSHTSGGTNTGELFF

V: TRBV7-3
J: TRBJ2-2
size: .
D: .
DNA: TGTGCCAGCAGCTTAGCGGGGGCCACAAACACCGGGGAGCTGTTTTTT
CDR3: CASSLAGATNTGELFF

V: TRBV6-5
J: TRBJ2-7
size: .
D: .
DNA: TGTGCCAGCAGTTACGGTGGGCAGCACTACTTC
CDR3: CASSYGGQHYF

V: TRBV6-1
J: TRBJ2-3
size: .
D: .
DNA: TGTGCCAGCAGTGAAGGTCTATCCACAGATACGCAGTATTTT
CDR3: CASSEGLSTDTQYF

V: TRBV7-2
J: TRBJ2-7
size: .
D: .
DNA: TGTGCCAGCCGTTTGGGAGGATTGAGCTCCTACGAGCAGTACTTC
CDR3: CASRLGGLSSYEQYF

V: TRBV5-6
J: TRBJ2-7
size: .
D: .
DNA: TGTGCCAGCAGCTTGACAGGACCAGACGAGCAGTACTTC
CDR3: CASSLTGPDEQYF

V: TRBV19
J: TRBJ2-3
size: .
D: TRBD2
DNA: TGTGCCAGTAGTATAGAAGGGACTAGCGGGGGCCGAAATACGCAGTATTTT
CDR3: CASSIEGTSGGRNTQYF

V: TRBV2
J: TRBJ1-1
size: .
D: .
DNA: TGTGCCAGCAGTCCTGACATACAGGGTACTGAAGCTTTCTTT
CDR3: CASSPDIQGTEAFF

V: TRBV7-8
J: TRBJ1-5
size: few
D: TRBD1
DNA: TGTGCCAGCAGCCGGGGGACAGGCAATCAGCCCCAGCATTTT
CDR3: CASSRGTGNQPQHF

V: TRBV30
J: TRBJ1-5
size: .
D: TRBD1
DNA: TGTGCCTTAAACAGGGGAGGCAGCAATCAGCCCCAGCATTTT
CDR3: CALNRGGSNQPQHF

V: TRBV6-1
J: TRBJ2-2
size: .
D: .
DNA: TGTGCCAGCAGTTCCGACAGGATCGCCGGGGAGCTGTTTTTT
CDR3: CASSSDRIAGELFF

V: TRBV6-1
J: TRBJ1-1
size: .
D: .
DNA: TGTGCCAGCAGTATAGACGGGGGAGACACTGAAGCTTTCTTT
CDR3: CASSIDGGDTEAFF

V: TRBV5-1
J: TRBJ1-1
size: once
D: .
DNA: TGCGCCAGCAGCCGGACAGCGCTGAACACTGAAGCTTTCTTT
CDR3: CASSRTALNTEAFF

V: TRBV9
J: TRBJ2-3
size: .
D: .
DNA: TGTGCCAGCAGCGTTTCGTCCACAGATACGCAGTATTTT
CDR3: CASSVSSTDTQYF

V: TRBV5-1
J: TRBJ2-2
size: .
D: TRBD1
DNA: TGCGCCAGCAGCTTGGAACAGGGGGCTTTAATGGGGACCGGGGAGCTGTTTTTT
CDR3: CASSLEQGALMGTGELFF

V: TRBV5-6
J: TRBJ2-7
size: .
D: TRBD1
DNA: TGTGCCAGCAGCACCGGGACAGGGAGTTACGAGCAGTACTTC
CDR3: CASSTGTGSYEQYF

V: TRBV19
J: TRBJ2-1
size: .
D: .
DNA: TGTGCCAGTAGTATTCTGGCAGGCAACACCTACAATGAGCAGTTCTTC
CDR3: CASSILAGNTYNEQFF

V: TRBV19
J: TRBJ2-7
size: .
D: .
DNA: TGTGCCAGTAGTTTCCTCAGGGGATCTTACGAGCAGTACTTC
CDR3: CASSFLRGSYEQYF

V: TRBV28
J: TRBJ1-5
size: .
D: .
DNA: TGTGCCAGCACCCTCGCGACACATAGCAATCAGCCCCAGCATTTT
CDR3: CASTLATHSNQPQHF

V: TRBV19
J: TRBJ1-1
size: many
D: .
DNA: TGTGCCAGTAGGCAGCAACTATTGAACACTGAAGCTTTCTTT
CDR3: CASRQQLLNTEAFF

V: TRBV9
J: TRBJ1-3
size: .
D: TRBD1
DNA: TGTGCCAGCAGCGTAGCGACAGGGGGCAATTCTGGAAACACCATATATTTT
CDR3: CASSVATGGNSGNTIYF

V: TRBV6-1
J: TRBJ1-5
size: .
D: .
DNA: TGTGCCAGCTCTCAAGGGGGAGAGTGGCCCCAGCATTTT
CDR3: CASSQGGEWPQHF

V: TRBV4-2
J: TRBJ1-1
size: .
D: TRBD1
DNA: TGTGCCAGCAGCCAAGATCGGGTAAACAGGGGGCCCACTGAAGCTTTCTTT
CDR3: CASSQDRVNRGPTEAFF

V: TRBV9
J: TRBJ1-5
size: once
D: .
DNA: TGTGCCAGCAGCGAGGGGGGGTATAGCAATCAGCCCCAGCATTTT
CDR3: CASSEGGYSNQPQHF

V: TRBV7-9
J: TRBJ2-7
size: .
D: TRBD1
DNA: TGTGCCAGCAGCTTCGGACAGGGTAGGCAGCAGTACTTC
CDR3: CASSFGQGRQQYF

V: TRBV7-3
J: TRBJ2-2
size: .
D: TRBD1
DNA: TGTGCCAGCAGCTCGACAGGGGGTGGTACCGGGGAGCTGTTTTTT
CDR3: CASSSTGGGTGELFF

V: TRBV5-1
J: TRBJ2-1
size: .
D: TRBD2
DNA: TGCGCCAGCAGCTCGATGGGGGTTAGCGGGTTAGGCAAGCAGTTCTTC
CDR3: CASSSMGVSGLGKQFF

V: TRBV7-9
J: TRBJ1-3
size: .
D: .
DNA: TGTTCCAGCGAACTAACCGACTCTGGAAACACCATATATTTT
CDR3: CSSELTDSGNTIYF

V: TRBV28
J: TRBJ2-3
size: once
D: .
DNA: TGTGCCAGCAGTCTGACAGGGAGGACAGATACGCAGTATTTT
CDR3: CASSLTGRTDTQYF

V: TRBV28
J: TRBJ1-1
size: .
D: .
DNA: TGTGCCAGCAGTTTAGGCGGGTTGAACACTGAAGCTTTCTTT
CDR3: CASSLGGLNTEAFF

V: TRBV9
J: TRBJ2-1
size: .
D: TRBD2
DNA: TGTGCCAGCAGCGTAGGTAGCGGGGGGTACAATGAGCAGTTCTTC
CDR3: CASSVGSGGYNEQFF

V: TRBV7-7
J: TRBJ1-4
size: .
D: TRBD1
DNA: TGTGCTAGCAGCCCTGGGACAGGGCGACCCTCTAATGAAAAACTGTTTTTT
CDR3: CASSPGTGRPSNEKLFF

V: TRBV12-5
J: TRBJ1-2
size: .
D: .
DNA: TGTGCTAGTGGTTTGTCGAGCGGTGGGTTGTACTATGGCTACACCTTC
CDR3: CASGLSSGGLYYGYTF

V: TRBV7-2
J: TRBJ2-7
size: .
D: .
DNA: TGTGCCAGCAGCTTAGACCGGGGGGCCGAGCAGTACTTC
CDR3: CASSLDRGAEQYF

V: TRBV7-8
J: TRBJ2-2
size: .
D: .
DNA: TGTGCCAGCAGCCCGCGTGGTTCTTACACCGGGGAGCTGTTTTTT
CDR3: CASSPRGSYTGELFF

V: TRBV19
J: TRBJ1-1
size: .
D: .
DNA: TGTGCCAGTAGTCTCGGGAACACTGAAGCTTTCTTT
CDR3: CASSLGNTEAFF

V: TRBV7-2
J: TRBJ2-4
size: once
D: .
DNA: TGTGCCAGGGCCCCGGGGTTCCTGGGCATTCAGTACTTC
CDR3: CARAPGFLGIQYF

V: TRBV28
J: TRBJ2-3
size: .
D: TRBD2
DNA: TGTGCCAGCAGTTTAAGACTAGCGGACACAGATACGCAGTATTTT
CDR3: CASSLRLADTDTQYF

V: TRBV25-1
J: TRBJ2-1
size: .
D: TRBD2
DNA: TGTGCCAGCAGTACCCCCGGGACTAGGGCTTCTGAGCAGTTCTTC
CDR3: CASSTPGTRASEQFF

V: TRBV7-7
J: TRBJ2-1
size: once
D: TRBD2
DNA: TGTGCCAGCAGCTTAGCAAGCGGGGGTACGGTCGGCGGTGAGCAGTTCTTC
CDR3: CASSLASGGTVGGEQFF

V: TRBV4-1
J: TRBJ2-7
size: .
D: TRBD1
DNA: TGCGCCAGCAGCCACGGACAGGGGAGCTCCTACGAGCAGTACTTC
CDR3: CASSHGQGSSYEQYF